This T cell receptor (beta chain) was identified during a study of cytomegalovirus exposure and HLA in healthy donors (dated by TCRdb to 2016 to 2017). Study-level background: According to an earlier analysis of 450 to 650 of the donors, about 179 million T cells yielded 90 million to 140 million unique TCR beta sequences and approximately 280 Gb of sequence data. The study was designed to test whether signatures of past pathogen exposure could be identified by cataloging public T cell receptors. HLA typing covered class I and class II loci at four-digit resolution. To predict cytomegalovirus infection status, the study brought together high-throughput TCR immunosequencing, statistical association of individual TCRs with disease status, and machine learning. A later analysis re-examined previously published TCR beta repertoires from 600 to 700 donors and added high-resolution HLA genotyping to investigate patterns of TCR occurrence. Donor age, sex, ethnicity and CMV serostatus were compiled together with the repertoire data. Approximately 300 gigabases of sequencing data and approximately 80 million unique TCR sequences were included in an early release covering 550 to 650 HLA-typed donors. In an earlier analysis of a few hundred of the donors, high-throughput TCR beta sequencing was used to judge whether each TCR beta V gene segment behaved as functional or pseudogenic. Among 398 genotyped donors of the cohort, an average of roughly 240,000 unique TCR beta nucleotide sequences were sequenced per donor, roughly 20% of them non-productive. Of the roughly 400 genotyped donors, 70% to 90% were placed in the genetic ancestry cluster associated with self-reported Caucasian donors. A later genetic analysis used genome-wide SNP genotypes for about three fifths of the roughly 700 donors, treating that subset as a discovery cohort. In the later analysis, no new phenotypic data were used to find candidate immune exposures; instead, reliance was placed on TCR beta sequences and their occurrence across donors. Because of strong linkage in the cohort, roughly five DR-DQ haplotypes were treated as single units for association and clustering. Every repertoire in the discovery cohort had been generated on one and the same sequencing platform. Besides the first cohort of around 670 subjects, a separate validation cohort made up of 95 to 150 different subjects was used. The study profiled the T cell repertoires of 550 to 700 subjects by immunosequencing and related them to cytomegalovirus serostatus. The number of typed donors differed by locus: roughly 629-640 for A, B, C, DRB1 and DQB1; 500 to 550 for DQA1; 606 for DPA1; and some 450 for DPB1. The study at large found these results: Cytomegalovirus status was reported to be diagnosed by the classifier with high specificity and sensitivity in both the original and validation cohorts. Because counts were too low, about 17 rarely observed V segments, including chromosome 9 orphons, were excluded from the earlier analysis of roughly 580 of the donors. Most TCR sequences were seen in very few donors, while some public TCRs were found in many individuals. The 87-base-pair reads could not distinguish some IMGT-functional V segments, including TRBV6-2 and TRBV6-3, so those segments were excluded. Linkage disequilibrium might explain the correlated functional status among segregating V segments, but an unknown experimental factor could not be excluded. A few of the identified cytomegalovirus-associated TCR beta chains were confirmed in vitro to be specific for cytomegalovirus antigens. Presence/absence analyses assumed roughly uniform sequencing depth across donors, an assumption that may not hold. A total of fewer than 200 TCR beta chains were listed by the study as associated with cytomegalovirus. Specific HLA alleles were associated with 15,000 to 20,000 TCR beta sequences at a false discovery rate of 0.05 in a later analysis. The cohort was sequenced for TCR beta chains only, and without alpha or paired-chain data the features that could be detected were limited. The only immune exposure information available for the cohort was CMV serostatus. In an earlier analysis of fewer than 700 of the donors, most TCR beta V segments appeared in productive rearrangements about 87% or about 30% of the time, broadly matching IMGT annotations. HLA typing was unavailable for some donors at each locus, so association tests used only the typed subset. A later analysis found that TCR association rates varied across HLA loci, with DRB1 alleles showing the most associated TCRs and HLA-C alleles the fewest. A cluster of highly shared sequence variants was judged likely to represent a technical artifact of the sequencing pipeline. According to the authors, the approach could potentially be generalized to other disease states and immunological phenotypes. Assigning TCR associations to individual alleles was difficult when HLA alleles, especially DR and DQ, strongly co-occurred. A later analysis reported that several top co-occurrence clusters appeared linked to parvovirus B19, influenza, CMV and Epstein-Barr virus. In a later analysis, HLA-associated TCR beta chains were found to be more clonally expanded and to have lower generation probabilities than equally common non-associated chains. Compared with the approximately 720-donor mean, donors in an Asian-associated ancestry cluster had fewer N-insertions in productive TCRs, according to a later genetic analysis. According to a later analysis, most CMV-associated TCR beta chains appeared to be HLA-restricted, and the HLA associations seemed to be driven largely by CMV exposure. V-gene and J-gene trimming of TCR beta chains was associated with a missense DCLRE1C variant in a later genetic analysis, and the association was replicated in an independent cohort. A further reported finding was that TCR beta sequences accurately predicted the HLA-A and HLA-B alleles for most subjects in the first cohort.

The protocol used for the library was the immunoSEQ multiplex PCR assay. A mixture of 60 forward primers for TCR Vbeta segments and 13 reverse primers for TCR Jbeta segments was used in the multiplex PCR. The CDR3 region of rearranged TCR beta genes was amplified from genomic DNA by a multiplex PCR assay. The amplified TCR beta libraries were sequenced on the Illumina HiSeq System as 87-base-pair reads. Per the original workflow: A later analysis tallied tens of millions of unique TCR beta chains across the 640 or so repertoires, and approximately 9.9 million of those chains were shared by two or more donors. Raw reads were error-corrected and collapsed into unique sequences with a nearest-neighbor algorithm that merged closely related sequences to remove PCR and sequencing errors. Alignment of CDR3 sequences to IMGT reference sequences was used to assign V, D and J gene segments. For a sequence to be retained, a match of at least six nucleotides was required to both a V gene segment and a J gene segment. Rearrangements were classified as productive when the CDR3 lacked stop codons and remained in frame with V and J, and all other rearrangements were classified as non-productive. CDR3 was defined by IMGT convention, running from the second conserved V-encoded cysteine to the conserved J-encoded phenylalanine. The earlier analysis of about 590 of the donors excluded sequences that lacked an unambiguous match to a single V gene segment. An earlier analysis of 550 to 650 of the donors classified V segments as functional when productive rearrangements were above 56.7% and as segregating when the standard deviation between donors was above 5%. A statistical classification framework was developed to diagnose cytomegalovirus status using the catalog of TCR beta chain sequences. In a later analysis, V and J genes were assigned by comparing TCR nucleotide sequences against IMGT/GENE-DB human TR gene sequences. In a later analysis, CDR3 sequences and most-parsimonious VDJ recombination scenarios were assigned using the TCRdist pipeline. In a later analysis, each TCR beta chain was defined by its CDR3 amino acid sequence together with its V-gene family, and reads lacking a unique V-gene family were excluded. To address suspected cross-contamination and a sequencing artifact, a later analysis removed some 620 highly shared, low-generation-probability nucleotide sequences. In a later analysis, a clonal expansion index for each public chain was calculated from normalized within-repertoire ranks of inferred template counts. In a later analysis, generation probabilities were computed with a VDJ recombination model fitted to out-of-frame rearrangements, and the resulting probabilities were checked against IGoR. A later analysis scored TCR-TCR, TCR-HLA and TCR-CMV co-occurrence with hypergeometric tests, applying a repertoire-size bias correction to TCR pairs. False discovery rates were estimated in a later analysis by permuting HLA or CMV assignments 20 times. In a later analysis, co-occurring TCRs were grouped using DBSCAN, and TCRdist sequence similarity was added for clustering within HLA-allele-positive subsets. Co-occurrence clustering excluded repertoires with fewer than 30,000 or more than 120,000 public chains, plus five with anomalous nucleotide sharing. TCRdb provides this immuneACCESS table in a form limited to in-frame rearrangements. Some clones are lacking; in checked studies, under half of them reflect an unresolved V gene, and why the rest are absent is not known. The DNA was the basis for D and trimming; V, J and clone size are from that table. The sample table shows about 160,000 clones, and more than 65% are seen once. The top ten hold approximately 4.6% of the sample.

CDR1 and CDR2 are read off the germline V gene as SGHVS and FQNEAQ. Spanning cysteine to phenylalanine, the CDR3 consists of 17 amino acids. Only CDR3 DNA remains: 51 bases, in frame from the first base. V trim: 4 bases; J trim: 5 bases; unmatched bases: 13. The cohort was made up of under 800 healthy bone marrow donors. Cohort members were all nominally healthy when sampled, although unrecorded immune exposures were likely present. The donor was CMV seropositive and belonged to the group of 270 or so seropositive cohort members. Each donor provided a peripheral blood sample, and peripheral blood mononuclear cells were used for TCR beta sequencing. Genomic DNA was extracted from the blood cell samples with the Qiagen DNeasy Blood Extraction Kit. About this clone: What antigen it recognizes has not been identified. Base qualities were left out, and no much larger clone turns up one base away.

This chain is built from TRBV7-8 and TRBJ1-2; 10 middle bases align to TRBD1. The sequenced material came from PBMCs. This TCR was recovered from a man aged 18 to 30 in good health and CMV-seropositive. The DNA is TGTGCCAGCAGCTGGGACTCCGGGACAGGGGCCACATATGGCTACACCTTC. Its product reads: CASSWDSGTGATYGYTF.